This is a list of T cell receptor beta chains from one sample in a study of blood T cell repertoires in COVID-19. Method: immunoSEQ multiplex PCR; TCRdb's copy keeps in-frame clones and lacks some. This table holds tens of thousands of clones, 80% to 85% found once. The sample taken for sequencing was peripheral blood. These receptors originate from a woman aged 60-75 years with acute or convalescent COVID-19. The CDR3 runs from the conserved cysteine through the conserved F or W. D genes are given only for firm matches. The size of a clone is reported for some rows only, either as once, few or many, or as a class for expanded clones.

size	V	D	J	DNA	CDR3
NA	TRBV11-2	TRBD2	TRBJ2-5	TGTGCCAGCAGATCTGGACTAGCGGGGGAGACCCAGTACTTC	CASRSGLAGETQYF
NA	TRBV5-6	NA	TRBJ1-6	TGTGCCAGCAGCTTCACAGAAAATACACCCCTCCACTTT	CASSFTENTPLHF
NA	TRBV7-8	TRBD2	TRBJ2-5	TGTGCCAGCAGAGTAGCGGGAGAAAGTGAGACCCAGTACTTC	CASRVAGESETQYF
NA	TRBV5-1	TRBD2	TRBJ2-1	TGCGCCAGCACCCCCACTGCGGGGGGGCGTACTGAGCAGTTCTTC	CASTPTAGGRTEQFF
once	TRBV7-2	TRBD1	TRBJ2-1	TGTGCCAGCAGCCCCGGACAGGGCCCCTACAATGAGCAGTTCTTC	CASSPGQGPYNEQFF
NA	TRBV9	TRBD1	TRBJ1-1	TGTGCCAGCAGCCTTGGGACAGGGGGCGGTGGGACTGAAGCTTTCTTT	CASSLGTGGGGTEAFF
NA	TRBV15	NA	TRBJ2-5	TGTGCCACCAGGCGGGTGCTCGGCGGGGAGACCCAGTACTTC	CATRRVLGGETQYF
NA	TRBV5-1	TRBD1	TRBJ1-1	TGCGCCAGCAGCGGGACAGGGTTGGGGAACACTGAAGCTTTCTTT	CASSGTGLGNTEAFF
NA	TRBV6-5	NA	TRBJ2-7	TGTGCCATACAGCCTCGAGACTACGAGCAGTACTTC	CAIQPRDYEQYF
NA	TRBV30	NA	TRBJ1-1	TGTGCCTGGAGCATCCAGGGCAGACCCATGAACACTGAAGCTTTCTTT	CAWSIQGRPMNTEAFF
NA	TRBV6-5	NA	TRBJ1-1	TGTGCCAGCAGTTATAAAAGACAGGTAAACACTGAAGCTTTCTTT	CASSYKRQVNTEAFF
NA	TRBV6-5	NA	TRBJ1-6	TGTGCCAGCAGCCCAGGGTCCGTTTCACCCCTCCACTTT	CASSPGSVSPLHF
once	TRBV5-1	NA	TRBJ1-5	TGCGCCAGCAGCTTTGGAGCGGGAGATGGTCAGCCCCAGCATTTT	CASSFGAGDGQPQHF
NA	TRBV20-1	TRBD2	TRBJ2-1	TGCAGTGCTAGTAAGCGGGGGGGTTCCAATGAGCAGTTCTTC	CSASKRGGSNEQFF
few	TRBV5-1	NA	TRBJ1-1	TGCGCCAGCAGCTTGCTTCCGGCAGGGCAGATGAACACTGAAGCTTTCTTT	CASSLLPAGQMNTEAFF
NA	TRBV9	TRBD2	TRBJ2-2	TGTGCCAGCAGCGGACTAGCGGGGGGGTACACCGGGGAGCTGTTTTTT	CASSGLAGGYTGELFF
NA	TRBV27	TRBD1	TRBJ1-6	TGTGCCAGCAGTTTAGGCCCGACAGGGGTTAATTCACCCCTCCACTTT	CASSLGPTGVNSPLHF
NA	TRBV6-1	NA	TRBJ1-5	TGTGCCAGCAGTGCTACAGGGAACCCTGGTCATAGCAATCAGCCCCAGCATTTT	CASSATGNPGHSNQPQHF
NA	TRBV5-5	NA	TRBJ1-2	TGTGCCAGCAGCTTGTTTCAGGGAGGCTACACCTTC	CASSLFQGGYTF
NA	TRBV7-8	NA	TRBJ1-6	TGTGCCAGCAGCTTAAGCCAAGATAATTCACCCCTCCACTTT	CASSLSQDNSPLHF
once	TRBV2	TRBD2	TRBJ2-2	TGTGCCAGCAGTGGGCTAGCGGGAGCGAGCGGGGAGCTGTTTTTT	CASSGLAGASGELFF
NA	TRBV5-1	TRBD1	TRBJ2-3	TGCGCCAGCAGCTTGGCACGGACAGGGGCGGCAGATACGCAGTATTTT	CASSLARTGAADTQYF
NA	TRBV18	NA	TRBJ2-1	TGTGCCAGCTCACCCCCACGTGGCACTACCTACAATGAGCAGTTCTTC	CASSPPRGTTYNEQFF
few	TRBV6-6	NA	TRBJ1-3	TGTGCCAGCAGTCCCCACAGGGCCCGATACTCTGGAAACACCATATATTTT	CASSPHRARYSGNTIYF
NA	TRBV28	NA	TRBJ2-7	TGTGCCAGCAGTTTAGAGGCGGCCTCCATGTACGAGCAGTACTTC	CASSLEAASMYEQYF
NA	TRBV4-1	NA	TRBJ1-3	TGCGCCAGCAGCCAAGATCGGGGATTGGGAAACACCATATATTTT	CASSQDRGLGNTIYF
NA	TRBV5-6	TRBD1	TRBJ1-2	TGTGCCAGCAGCCCGACAGGGAAGTATGGCTACACCTTC	CASSPTGKYGYTF
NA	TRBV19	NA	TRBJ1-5	TGTGCCAGTAGTATAGCGCACAGGGGCAATCAGCCCCAGCATTTT	CASSIAHRGNQPQHF
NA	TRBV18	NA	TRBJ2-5	TGTGCCAGCTCACTGGGACTCCAAGAGACCCAGTACTTC	CASSLGLQETQYF
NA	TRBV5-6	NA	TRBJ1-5	TGTGCCAGCAGCTTGTACAATCAGCCCCAGCATTTT	CASSLYNQPQHF
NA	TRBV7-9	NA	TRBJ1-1	TGTGCCAGCAGGCGGACAGTGAACACTGAAGCTTTCTTT	CASRRTVNTEAFF
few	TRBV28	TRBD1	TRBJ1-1	TGTGCCAGCAGTACAGGGGGCCTGAACACTGAAGCTTTCTTT	CASSTGGLNTEAFF
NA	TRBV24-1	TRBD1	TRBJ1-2	TGTGCCACCAGTGAGGGCGTCGGACAGGACTACACCTTC	CATSEGVGQDYTF
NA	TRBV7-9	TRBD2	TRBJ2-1	TGTGCCAGCATCGCTCCGGGACTAGCCCATGAGCAGTTCTTC	CASIAPGLAHEQFF
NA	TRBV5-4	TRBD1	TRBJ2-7	TGTGCCAGCAGCCTGAAAGGACAGGGCCGGGACGAGCAGTACTTC	CASSLKGQGRDEQYF
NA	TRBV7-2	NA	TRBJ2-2	TGTGCCAGCAGCCGCGACTCGGTATCCGGGGAGCTGTTTTTT	CASSRDSVSGELFF
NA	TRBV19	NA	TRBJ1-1	TGTGCCAGTAGTAAGCTCCACAGGGCAAAGACTGAAGCTTTCTTT	CASSKLHRAKTEAFF
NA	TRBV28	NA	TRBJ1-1	TGTGCCAGCAGAGGTGTCGCAGGGGCGAACACTGAAGCTTTCTTT	CASRGVAGANTEAFF
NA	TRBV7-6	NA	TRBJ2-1	TGTGCCAGCAGCTTAGGACGGGGAGATTACAATGAGCAGTTCTTC	CASSLGRGDYNEQFF
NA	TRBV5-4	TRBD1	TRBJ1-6	TGTGCCAGCAGCGAACGATTGACAGGGGGAAATTCACCCCTCCACTTT	CASSERLTGGNSPLHF